The sequence of this T cell receptor beta chain was determined in a study of cytomegalovirus exposure and HLA in healthy donors. Study-wide findings and caveats: With high specificity and sensitivity, the classifier reportedly diagnosed cytomegalovirus status. CMV antigen specificity was confirmed in vitro for three CMV-associated chains. According to the study, roughly 160 TCR beta chains were cytomegalovirus-associated.

Sequencing used immunoSEQ multiplex PCR; TCRdb keeps in-frame clones, though not all of them. The table shows 120,000 or so clones, with approximately 94% occurring only once. This CDR3 has 14 amino acids. V gave up 5 bases and J gave up 6 bases, with 16 bases separating them. CDR1 LNHDA and CDR2 SQIVND come from the germline V gene (reference sequence). This clone was observed once. Its target is not known. The rearrangement links TRBV19 to TRBJ1-2; possible D gene TRBD1, 5 bases. This sequence originates from a young man in good health and CMV-seronegative. Material: PBMCs. The CDR3 region is CASSRPGYSNGYTF. In nucleotides, the CDR3 is TGTGCCAGTAGTCGGCCAGGGTACTCTAATGGCTACACCTTC.